The sequence of this T cell receptor beta chain was determined in a study of blood T cell repertoires in COVID-19. For the study at large: The United States, Italy and Spain supplied acute and convalescent COVID-19 samples. PBMCs, B-cell-depleted T cells, or T cells provided the cDNA or gDNA that made up the material.

The V gene's germline CDR1 is SEHNR and CDR2 FQNEAQ (reference sequence). CDR3 length: 16 residues. Trimming removed 4 bases from V and 2 bases from J; junction bases left unmatched: 8. This clone was observed a few times. Source study methods: Reference gene primers were amplified, and this amplification served to estimate nucleated cell counts. Only in-frame clones appear in the TCRdb table, and some are missing; sequencing was by immunoSEQ multiplex PCR. Clone size and the V and J calls come from that table; the DNA yielded D and trimming. The sample comprises 72,000 or so clones, under 90% of which are singletons, and 1.1% to 1.5% rests with the top ten.

The rearrangement links TRBV7-9 to TRBJ2-7; 10 bases are shared with TRBD1. The source of this sequence is a man aged 60 to 69 with acute or convalescent COVID-19. The sequenced material came from peripheral blood. As DNA, the CDR3 is TGTGCCAGCAGCTCCCGATCCGGGACAGGGGCCTACGAGCAGTACTTC. Its translation: CASSSRSGTGAYEQYF.